These 19 T cell receptor beta chains came from one sample sequenced in a study of cytomegalovirus exposure and HLA in healthy donors. PCR employed 60 Vbeta and 13 Jbeta primers. The data were produced by immunoSEQ multiplex PCR, yet TCRdb's version contains in-frame clones alone and is incomplete. The sample holds about 140,000 clones, about 80% seen once. Sequencing used PBMCs. The origin of the receptors is a male donor in good health and CMV-seronegative.

About this clone itself: Other DNA sequences of this sample code for an identical CDR3. This chain uses TRBV6-5 with TRBJ2-2, with a tentative D call TRBD1 (5 bases). There are 15 residues in the CDR3. CDR1 and CDR2 from the germline V gene are MNHEY and SVGAGI. The ends were cut back, 6 bases at V and 2 bases at J, with 13 bases in the middle. The CDR3 nucleotides read TGTGCCAGCAGCTATAGGGGCCTCAACACCGGGGAGCTGTTTTTT. It is translated as CASSYRGLNTGELFF.

This sequence joins TRBV9 and TRBJ2-3; TRBD1 is a possible D gene (7 bases). Germline V gene data show CDR1 as SGDLS and CDR2 as YYNGEE. V lost 1 base and J 6 bases, leaving 15 bases between the germline ends. The CDR3 consists of 15 residues. This CDR3 is CASSVKESGGDTQYF. Here the CDR3 DNA reads TGTGCCAGCAGCGTAAAGGAGTCAGGGGGGGATACGCAGTATTTT.

The CDR3 region is CASSSAVSTDTQYF. The DNA of the CDR3 is TGTGCCAGCAGCTCAGCCGTTAGCACAGATACGCAGTATTTT. This chain joins TRBV7-2 and TRBJ2-3; D not certain. The CDR3 runs 14 residues. V was cut by 4 bases and J by 0 bases, with 8 bases left in between. Germline lookup yields CDR1 SGHTA and CDR2 FQGNSA.

Written as DNA, the CDR3 is TGTGCCAGCAGCCTCCCCGGCGGGTACAATGAGCAGTTCTTC. As protein: CASSLPGGYNEQFF. The chain carries TRBV4-2 and TRBJ2-1; D perhaps matches TRBD2 (5 bases). Germline V lookup: CDR1 LGHNA, CDR2 YNFKEQ. The CDR3 has 14 residues. Trimming took 4 bases from V and 4 from J, leaving 11 bases between them.

This chain joins TRBV5-1 and TRBJ1-3; TRBD1 might be the D (6 bases). Germline-derived CDR1 and CDR2 are SGHRS and YFSETQ. Trimming took 4 bases from V and 7 from J, leaving 15 bases between them. The CDR3 spans 14 residues. CDR3: CASSLGTGSNTIYF. DNA for the CDR3: TGCGCCAGCAGCCTGGGAACAGGGTCCAACACCATATATTTT.

As for this clone: The sample holds other DNA sequences that translate to the same CDR3. The genes are TRBV18 and TRBJ1-1, with a weak D call TRBD1 (5 bases). The ends were cut back, 3 bases at V and 1 base at J, with 6 bases in the middle. The CDR3 totals 13 residues. Germline V gene sequence: CDR1 KGHSH, CDR2 LQKENI. CDR3 sequence (DNA): TGTGCCAGCTCACCCACAGGGAACACTGAAGCTTTCTTT. Protein product: CASSPTGNTEAFF. The variable domain in full, completed from reference TRBV18 and TRBJ1-1, reads NAGVMQNPRHLVRRRGQEARLRCSPMKGHSHVYWYRQLPEEGLKFMVYLQKENIIDESGMPKERFSAEFPKEGPSILRIQQVVRGDSAAYFCASSPTGNTEAFFGQGTRLTVV.

CDR3 sequence: CASSFAGVMNTGELFF. The DNA for the CDR3 is TGTGCCAGCAGTTTCGCGGGGGTGATGAACACCGGGGAGCTGTTTTTT. This chain links TRBV28 with TRBJ2-2, with 7 bases lining up with TRBD2. Germline-derived CDR1 and CDR2 are MDHEN and SYDVKM. J was trimmed by 1 base and V by 3 bases; bases with no gene match: 5. This CDR3 has 16 amino acids. The whole variable domain, filled in from reference TRBV28 and TRBJ2-2, reads DVKVTQSSRYLVKRTGEKVFLECVQDMDHENMFWYRQDPGLGLRLIYFSYDVKMKEKGDIPEGYSVSREKKERFSLILESASTNQTSMYLCASSFAGVMNTGELFFGEGSRLTVL.

This clone was counted once. This chain connects TRBV7-6 to TRBJ2-2; 7 positions match TRBD1. V shed 5 bases, J shed 6 bases, and the junction held 9 bases outside the gene matches. Germline V gives CDR1 SGHVS, CDR2 FNYEAQ. The CDR3 length is 15 residues. This CDR3 is CASSLGPDRAGELFF. The CDR3 DNA is TGTGCCAGCAGCCTCGGACCCGACAGGGCCGGGGAGCTGTTTTTT.

The rearrangement uses TRBV11-2 and TRBJ2-3; D unclear. The germline V gene encodes CDR1 SGHAT and CDR2 FQNNGV. This CDR3 contains 12 residues. The V end was cut by 2 bases, the J end by 6 bases, with 6 bases between. CDR3 amino acids: CASSLSSDTQYF. In DNA, the CDR3 is TGTGCCAGCAGCTTATCGTCCGATACGCAGTATTTT.

This clone was counted a single time. CDR3 region: CATSRDQTGSGNTIYF. For the CDR3, the DNA is TGTGCCACCAGCAGGGACCAGACAGGGTCTGGAAACACCATATATTTT. The chain employs TRBV15 and TRBJ1-3, with 7 bases lining up with TRBD1. The CDR3 is 16 residues long. The V gene's germline CDR1 is LNHNV and CDR2 YYDKDF (reference sequence). After removal of 3 bases from V and 1 base from J, the junction contained 6 bases not matched to a gene.

V is TRBV4-1 and J is TRBJ1-5; tentatively, D is TRBD1 (6 bases). V was clipped by 4 bases and J by 10 bases, with 23 bases between them. This CDR3 has 16 residues. Germline values: CDR1 MGHRA, CDR2 YSYEKL. CDR3 protein: CASSRQIGQSREPQHF. The CDR3 DNA reads TGCGCCAGCAGCCGCCAAATCGGACAGTCTCGGGAACCCCAGCATTTT.

This clone appeared once. The chain recombines TRBV29-1 with TRBJ2-3; the D gene is possibly TRBD2 (6 bases). Looked up from germline, CDR1 is SQVTM and CDR2 is ANQGSEA. The CDR3 consists of 13 residues. Between the trimmed V and J ends, which lost 4 bases and 6 bases, there was a span of 14 bases. In DNA, the CDR3 is TGCAGCGTTGTGGCAGGGACTTGGGATACGCAGTATTTT. It translates to CSVVAGTWDTQYF.

V usage is TRBV19 and J usage is TRBJ2-2; 9 bases fit TRBD1. CDR1 is LNHDA, CDR2 SQIVND, per germline (reference sequence). Trimming cost V 7 bases and J 5 bases; bases outside gene matches: 8. This CDR3 comprises 15 residues. In DNA, the CDR3 is TGTGCCAGTAAGAACAGGGGGCTATGGACCGGGGAGCTGTTTTTT. Residues: CASKNRGLWTGELFF.

This clone came up a few times. This chain uses TRBV28 with TRBJ1-6, with D perhaps matching TRBD1 (5 bases). In germline, CDR1 is MDHEN, CDR2 SYDVKM. The CDR3 has 16 residues. V was clipped by 8 bases and J by 0 bases, with 14 bases between them. CDR3 loop: CASAMRQGSYNSPLHF. The CDR3 DNA sequence: TGTGCCAGCGCTATGCGGCAGGGCTCCTATAATTCACCCCTCCACTTT. The full variable domain, rest sourced from reference TRBV28 and TRBJ1-6, is DVKVTQSSRYLVKRTGEKVFLECVQDMDHENMFWYRQDPGLGLRLIYFSYDVKMKEKGDIPEGYSVSREKKERFSLILESASTNQTSMYLCASAMRQGSYNSPLHFGNGTRLTVT.

This chain connects TRBV28 to TRBJ2-1, with 8 bases identical to TRBD2. Losses at the gene ends were 5 bases for V and 6 bases for J; bases not matched to a gene: 6. Germline V gene sequence: CDR1 MDHEN, CDR2 SYDVKM. CDR3 length equals 14 residues. The DNA for the CDR3 is TGTGCCAGCAGTCCCGGGACTAGTATCAATGAGCAGTTCTTC. The encoded protein is CASSPGTSINEQFF.

This rearrangement joins TRBV10-3 to TRBJ2-6; 9 positions match TRBD1. V gave up 4 bases and J gave up 1 base; unmatched junction bases: 11. The germline V gene has CDR1 ENHRY and CDR2 SYGVKD. CDR3 length: 19 amino acids. The CDR3 DNA reads TGTGCCATCAGTGCCCTACCGGGACAGGGCACTTCTGGGGCCAACGTCCTGACTTTC. This gives the protein CAISALPGQGTSGANVLTF.

V and J are TRBV5-1 and TRBJ2-5; TRBD2 agrees at 10 bases. J lost 3 bases, V lost 4 bases, and 3 bases had no gene match. Germline loops: CDR1 SGHRS, CDR2 YFSETQ. This CDR3 has 14 residues. This CDR3 reads CASSLGTSEETQYF. Here the CDR3 DNA reads TGCGCCAGCAGCCTCGGGACTAGCGAAGAGACCCAGTACTTC. The full variable domain, completed using reference TRBV5-1 and TRBJ2-5, is KAGVTQTPRYLIKTRGQQVTLSCSPISGHRSVSWYQQTPGQGLQFLFEYFSETQRNKGNFPGRFSGRQFSNSRSEMNVSTLELGDSALYLCASSLGTSEETQYFGPGTRLLVL.

The V gene is TRBV5-6, the J gene TRBJ2-1; D may be TRBD2 (5 bases). CDR3 length: 14 residues. Germline CDR1 SGHDT, CDR2 YYEEEE. The V end was cut by 0 bases, the J end by 8 bases, with 12 bases between. CDR3 sequence reads: CASSLGASEDEQFF. The CDR3 bases are TGTGCCAGCAGCTTGGGAGCCTCGGAGGATGAGCAGTTCTTC.

V usage is TRBV6-5 and J usage is TRBJ2-1; D gene unclear. Germline CDR1 reads MNHEY; CDR2 reads SVGAGI. This CDR3 is built from 15 residues. The V and J ends lost 6 bases and 3 bases respectively, with 15 bases between them. CDR3 sequence reads: CASSLHSTIYNEQFF. The CDR3 DNA reads as TGTGCCAGCAGCCTCCACTCGACAATCTACAATGAGCAGTTCTTC.